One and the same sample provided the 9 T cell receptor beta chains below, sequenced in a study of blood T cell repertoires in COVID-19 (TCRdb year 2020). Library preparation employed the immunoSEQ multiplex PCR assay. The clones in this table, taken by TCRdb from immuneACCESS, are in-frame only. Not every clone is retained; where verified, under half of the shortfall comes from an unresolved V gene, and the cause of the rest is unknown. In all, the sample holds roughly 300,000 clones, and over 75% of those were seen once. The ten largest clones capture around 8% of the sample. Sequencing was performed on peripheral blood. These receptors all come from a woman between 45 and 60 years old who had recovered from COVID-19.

CDR3 residues: CASRPNRGVGEKLFF. CDR3 bases: TGTGCCAGCAGGCCTAACAGGGGAGTTGGCGAAAAACTGTTTTTT. The chain joins TRBV28 to TRBJ1-4; TRBD1 agrees at 7 bases. Looked up from germline, CDR1 is MDHEN and CDR2 is SYDVKM. The CDR3 totals 15 residues. V lost 6 bases, J lost 8 bases, and 12 bases stayed unmatched.

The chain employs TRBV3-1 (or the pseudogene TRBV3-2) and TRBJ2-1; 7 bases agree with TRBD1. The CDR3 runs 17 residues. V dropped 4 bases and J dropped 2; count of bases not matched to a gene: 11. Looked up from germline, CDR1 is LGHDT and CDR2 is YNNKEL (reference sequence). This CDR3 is CASSPSPGQVAYNEQFF. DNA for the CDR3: TGTGCCAGCAGCCCCTCACCTGGACAGGTAGCCTACAATGAGCAGTTCTTC.

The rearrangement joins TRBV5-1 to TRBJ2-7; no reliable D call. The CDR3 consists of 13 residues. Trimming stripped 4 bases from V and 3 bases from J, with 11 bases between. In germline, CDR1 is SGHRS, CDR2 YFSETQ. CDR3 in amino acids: CASSRVGDYEQYF. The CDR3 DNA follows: TGCGCCAGCAGCCGGGTAGGAGACTACGAGCAGTACTTC.

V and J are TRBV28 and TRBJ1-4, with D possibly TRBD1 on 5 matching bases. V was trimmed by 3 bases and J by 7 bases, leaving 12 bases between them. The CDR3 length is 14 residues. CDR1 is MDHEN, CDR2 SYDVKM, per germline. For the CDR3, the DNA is TGTGCCAGCAGTTTCGGGGGAGTCGGTGAAAAACTGTTTTTT. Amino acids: CASSFGGVGEKLFF.

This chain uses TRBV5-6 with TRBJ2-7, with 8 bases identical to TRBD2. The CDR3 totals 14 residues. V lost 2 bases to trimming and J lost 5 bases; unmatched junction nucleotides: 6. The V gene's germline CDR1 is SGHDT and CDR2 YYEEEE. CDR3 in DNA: TGTGCCAGCAGCTTCGGGACTAGTGACAACGAGCAGTACTTC. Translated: CASSFGTSDNEQYF.

The CDR3 coding sequence is TGTGCCTGGAGCCCCCCGGGACTCCCTGTCTACGAGCAGTACTTC. Protein sequence: CAWSPPGLPVYEQYF. The chain recombines TRBV30 with TRBJ2-7; a weak D match, TRBD2 (6 bases). V lost 3 bases to trimming and J lost 3 bases, with 18 bases between them. The CDR3 runs 15 residues. Germline values: CDR1 GTSNPN, CDR2 SVGIG (reference sequence).

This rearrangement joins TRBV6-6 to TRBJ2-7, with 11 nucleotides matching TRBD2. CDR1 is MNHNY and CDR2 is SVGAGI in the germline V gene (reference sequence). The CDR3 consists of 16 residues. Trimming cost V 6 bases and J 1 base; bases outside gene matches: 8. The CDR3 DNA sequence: TGTGCCAGCAGAGGGACTAGCGGAGCCCGGTCCTACGAGCAGTACTTC. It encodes CASRGTSGARSYEQYF.

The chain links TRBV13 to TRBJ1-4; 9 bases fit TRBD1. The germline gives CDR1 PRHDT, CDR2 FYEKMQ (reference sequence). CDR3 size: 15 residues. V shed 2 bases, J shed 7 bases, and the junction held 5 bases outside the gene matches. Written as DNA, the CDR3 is TGTGCCAGCAGCTTATACGGGACAGGGAGTGAAAAACTGTTTTTT. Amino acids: CASSLYGTGSEKLFF.

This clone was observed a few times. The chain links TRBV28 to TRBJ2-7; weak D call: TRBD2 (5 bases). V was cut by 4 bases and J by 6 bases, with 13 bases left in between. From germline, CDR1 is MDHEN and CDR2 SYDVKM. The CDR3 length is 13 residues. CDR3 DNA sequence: TGTGCCAGCAGTTCCCCCGTCGAGGGCGAGCAGTACTTC. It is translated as CASSSPVEGEQYF.